The sample holds many counts of the clone carrying this T cell receptor (beta chain). This sample was taken from a study of spatial heterogeneity in lung cancer. Regarding time point: blood at routine non-recurrence follow-up after resection. In each case, whole RNA from tumor, nontumor lung or frozen PBMC was sequenced unsorted. TCRdb recomputed calls from the 5' RACE reads with MiXCR, one row per CDR3 protein. Among roughly 110,000 distinct CDR3 sequences listed, 11% were seen once. CDR3 length equals 15 residues. V lost 2 bases and J lost 6; bases outside the gene matches: 8. Germline lookup yields CDR1 MNHEY and CDR2 SVGAGI.

This receptor was taken from a female donor with early-stage non-small cell lung cancer. V and J are TRBV6-5 and TRBJ2-7, with 9 positions matching TRBD2. Sequencing used PBMCs, obtained at follow-up. The CDR3: CASSYQGLAHSEQYF. In DNA, the CDR3 is TGTGCCAGCAGTTACCAGGGACTAGCTCACTCCGAGCAGTACTTC.